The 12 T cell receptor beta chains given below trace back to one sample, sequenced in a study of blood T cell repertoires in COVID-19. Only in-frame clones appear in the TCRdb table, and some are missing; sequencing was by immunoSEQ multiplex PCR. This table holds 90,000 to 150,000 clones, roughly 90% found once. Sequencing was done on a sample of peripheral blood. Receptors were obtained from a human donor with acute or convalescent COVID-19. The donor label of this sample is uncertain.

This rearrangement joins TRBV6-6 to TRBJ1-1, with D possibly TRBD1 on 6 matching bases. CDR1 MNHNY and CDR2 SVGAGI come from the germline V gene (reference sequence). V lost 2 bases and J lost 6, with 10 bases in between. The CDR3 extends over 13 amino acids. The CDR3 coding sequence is TGTGCCAGCAGTTACGGCAGGGGCGCTGAAGCTTTCTTT. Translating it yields CASSYGRGAEAFF.

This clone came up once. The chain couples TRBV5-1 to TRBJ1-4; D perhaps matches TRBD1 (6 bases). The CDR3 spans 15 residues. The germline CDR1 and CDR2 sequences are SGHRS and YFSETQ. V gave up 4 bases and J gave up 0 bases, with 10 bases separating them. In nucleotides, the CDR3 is TGCGCCAGCAGCCCGGACAGCACAACTAATGAAAAACTGTTTTTT. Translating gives CASSPDSTTNEKLFF.

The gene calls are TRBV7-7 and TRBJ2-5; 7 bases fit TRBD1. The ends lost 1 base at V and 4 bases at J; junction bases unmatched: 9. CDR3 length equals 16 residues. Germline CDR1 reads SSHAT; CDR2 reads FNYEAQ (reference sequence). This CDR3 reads CASSLGAGGTAETQYF. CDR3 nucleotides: TGTGCCAGCAGCTTAGGTGCAGGGGGTACGGCAGAGACCCAGTACTTC.

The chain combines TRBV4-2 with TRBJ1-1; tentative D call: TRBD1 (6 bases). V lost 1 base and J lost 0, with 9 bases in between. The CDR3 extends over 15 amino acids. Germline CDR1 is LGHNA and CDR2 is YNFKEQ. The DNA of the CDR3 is TGTGCCAGCAGCCAAGGGGGGGGCCTGAACACTGAAGCTTTCTTT. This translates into CASSQGGGLNTEAFF.

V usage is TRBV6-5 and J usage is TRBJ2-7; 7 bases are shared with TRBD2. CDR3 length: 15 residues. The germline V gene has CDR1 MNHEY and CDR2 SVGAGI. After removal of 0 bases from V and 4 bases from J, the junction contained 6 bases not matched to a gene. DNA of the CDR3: TGTGCCAGCAGTTACTCGTTTCTGGGGGGGTACGAGCAGTACTTC. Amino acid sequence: CASSYSFLGGYEQYF.

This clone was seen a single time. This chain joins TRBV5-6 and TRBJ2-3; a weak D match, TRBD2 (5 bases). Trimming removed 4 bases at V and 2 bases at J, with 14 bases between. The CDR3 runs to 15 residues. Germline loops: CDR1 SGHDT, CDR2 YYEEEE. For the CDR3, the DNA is TGTGCCAGCAGCCCCCACCGGGGTGCCACAGATACGCAGTATTTT. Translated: CASSPHRGATDTQYF.

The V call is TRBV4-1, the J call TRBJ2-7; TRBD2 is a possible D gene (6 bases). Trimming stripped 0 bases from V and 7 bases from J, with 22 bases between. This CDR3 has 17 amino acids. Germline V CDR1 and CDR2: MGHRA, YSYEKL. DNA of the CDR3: TGCGCCAGCAGCCAAGAGTACTGGTTGGCTAGCGTTGGAGAGCAGTACTTC. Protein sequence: CASSQEYWLASVGEQYF.

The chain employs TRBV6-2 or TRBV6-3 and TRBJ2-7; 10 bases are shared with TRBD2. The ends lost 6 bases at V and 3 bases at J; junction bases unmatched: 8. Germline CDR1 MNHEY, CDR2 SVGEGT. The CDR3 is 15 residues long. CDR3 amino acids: CASSYLAGELYEQYF. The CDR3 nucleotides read TGTGCCAGCAGCTATCTAGCGGGAGAGCTCTACGAGCAGTACTTC.

The CDR3 spells CASSTGLAGVRDTQYF. The CDR3 bases are TGTGCCAGCAGCACTGGACTAGCGGGAGTACGAGATACGCAGTATTTT. The rearrangement uses TRBV7-7 and TRBJ2-3, with 13 bases that match TRBD2. CDR1 SSHAT and CDR2 FNYEAQ come from the germline V gene (reference sequence). CDR3 size: 16 residues. Trimming removed 5 bases from V and 5 bases from J; junction bases left unmatched: 7.

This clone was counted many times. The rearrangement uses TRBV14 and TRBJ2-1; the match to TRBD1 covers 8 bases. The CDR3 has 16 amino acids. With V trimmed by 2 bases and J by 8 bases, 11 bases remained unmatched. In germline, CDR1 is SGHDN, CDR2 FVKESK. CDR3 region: CASSQFQGAMLDEQFF. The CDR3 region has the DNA TGTGCCAGCAGCCAATTTCAGGGGGCGATGCTCGATGAGCAGTTCTTC.

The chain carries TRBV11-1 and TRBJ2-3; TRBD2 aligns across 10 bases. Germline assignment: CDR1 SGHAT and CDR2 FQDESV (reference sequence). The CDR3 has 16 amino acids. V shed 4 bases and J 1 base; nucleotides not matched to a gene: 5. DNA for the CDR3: TGTGCCAGCAGCTCTACCGGGACTAGCGGCACAGATACGCAGTATTTT. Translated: CASSSTGTSGTDTQYF.

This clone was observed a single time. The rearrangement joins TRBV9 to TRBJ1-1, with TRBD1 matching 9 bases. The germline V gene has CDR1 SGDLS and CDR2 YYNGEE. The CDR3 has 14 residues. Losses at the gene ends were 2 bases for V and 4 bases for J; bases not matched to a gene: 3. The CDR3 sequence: CASSVLTGGTEAFF. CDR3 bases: TGTGCCAGCAGCGTTCTGACAGGGGGCACTGAAGCTTTCTTT.